This T cell receptor (beta chain) is from a study of cytomegalovirus exposure and HLA in healthy donors. On this clone: Its antigen is as yet unknown.

Study-level points and caveats: According to reports, the classifier identified cytomegalovirus status with high specificity and sensitivity.

Trimming pared 0 bases from V and 4 bases from J, leaving 12 bases between. This CDR3 is built from 15 residues. Germline V CDR1 and CDR2: LGHNA, YSLEER. Primers included in the PCR were 60 Vbeta and 13 Jbeta primers. Assay used: immunoSEQ multiplex PCR; TCRdb lists only in-frame clones, some missing. The sample has 100,000 to 120,000 clones, 82% seen once. The chain uses TRBV4-3 and TRBJ1-2, with unresolved D. The sequence was obtained from a young woman in good health and CMV-seronegative. The sequenced sample consisted of PBMCs. For the CDR3, the DNA is TGCGCCAGCAGCCAAGAGGAGAGGCTGGGCTATGGCTACACCTTC. It yields the protein CASSQEERLGYGYTF.